These 31 T cell receptor beta chains were all obtained from the same sample, sequenced in a study of blood T cell repertoires in COVID-19. Method: immunoSEQ multiplex PCR; TCRdb's copy keeps in-frame clones and lacks some. Of some 400,000 clones detected, roughly nine tenths appear once; the ten largest clones hold about 0.9%. The sample comprised PBMCs or T cells enriched from blood (not recorded which). All receptors come from a woman between 40 and 55 years old who had been exposed to COVID-19.

The J gene is TRBJ1-1, the V gene TRBV21-1; the table names TRBD1, a call not compared with the DNA. TRBV21-1 is termed a pseudogene. The CDR3 extends over 18 amino acids. In DNA form, the CDR3 reads TGTGCCAGCAGCAAAGAGACAGGGGGCGCGCGTTTGAACACTGAAGCTTTCTTT. This encodes CASSKETGGARLNTEAFF.

The chain joins TRBV6-5 to TRBJ2-1, with TRBD1 as a possible D gene (5 bases). CDR3 length equals 15 residues. V was shortened by 6 bases and J by 0 bases, with 12 bases between the two germline ends. Germline V gene sequence: CDR1 MNHEY, CDR2 SVGAGI. DNA of the CDR3: TGTGCCAGCAGGAAGGGGCGGAGCTCCTACAATGAGCAGTTCTTC. Protein: CASRKGRSSYNEQFF.

The CDR3 nucleotides read TGTGCCAGTAGTATCGACAGGGGAGTCGGCGGCTACACCTTC. It encodes CASSIDRGVGGYTF. This rearrangement joins TRBV19 to TRBJ1-2; 8 bases line up with TRBD1. The V and J ends lost 3 bases and 8 bases, in that order; junction bases with no gene match: 8. The germline gives CDR1 LNHDA, CDR2 SQIVND (reference sequence). The CDR3 length is 14 residues.

The rearrangement links TRBV7-3 to TRBJ2-1, with TRBD2 identical over 11 bases. The length of the CDR3 is 16 residues. The V gene's germline CDR1 is SGHTA and CDR2 FQGTGA. Trimming cost V 5 bases and J 0 bases; bases outside gene matches: 3. The CDR3 region has the DNA TGTGCCAGCAGCCCAACTAGCGGGAGCTCCTACAATGAGCAGTTCTTC. Amino acids: CASSPTSGSSYNEQFF. Supplemented by reference TRBV7-3 and TRBJ2-1, the full variable domain reads GAGVSQTPSNKVTEKGKYVELRCDPISGHTALYWYRQSLGQGPEFLIYFQGTGAADDSGLPNDRFFAVRPEGSVSTLKIQRTERGDSAVYLCASSPTSGSSYNEQFFGPGTRLTVL.

The rearrangement links TRBV2 to TRBJ1-2, with TRBD1 matching over 9 bases. The CDR3 extends over 14 amino acids. Germline loops: CDR1 SNHLY, CDR2 FYNNEI. The V gene end was trimmed by 7 bases and the J gene end by 1 base; junction bases not matched to a gene: 4. The CDR3 is CASTGQGLNYGYTF. CDR3 in DNA: TGTGCCAGCACCGGACAGGGGCTTAACTATGGCTACACCTTC. The whole variable domain, filled in from reference TRBV2 and TRBJ1-2, reads EPEVTQTPSHQVTQMGQEVILRCVPISNHLYFYWYRQILGQKVEFLVSFYNNEISEKSEIFDDQFSVERPDGSNFTLKIRSTKLEDSAMYFCASTGQGLNYGYTFGSGTRLTVV.

This chain's CDR3 is CASSHQGSGNTIYF. DNA for the CDR3: TGTGCCAGTAGCCACCAGGGATCTGGAAACACCATATATTTT. The genes are TRBV19 and TRBJ1-3, with D possibly matching TRBD1 (5 bases). Trimming pared 6 bases from V and 1 base from J, leaving 10 bases between. Germline assignment: CDR1 LNHDA and CDR2 SQIVND (reference sequence). The CDR3 covers 14 residues.

The V call is TRBV19, the J call TRBJ1-5, with 8 bases aligning to TRBD1. V shed 1 base and J 4 bases; nucleotides not matched to a gene: 9. The CDR3 is 17 residues long. Germline V gives CDR1 LNHDA, CDR2 SQIVND (reference sequence). The CDR3: CASSIVPGQGKNQPQHF. The CDR3 DNA is TGTGCCAGTAGTATAGTGCCCGGACAGGGCAAGAATCAGCCCCAGCATTTT.

This clone was detected a few times. The chain carries TRBV30 and TRBJ2-7; tentatively, D is TRBD1 (5 bases). The CDR3 has 14 amino acids. Germline V CDR1 and CDR2: GTSNPN, SVGIG (reference sequence). V was clipped by 3 bases and J by 0 bases, with 12 bases between them. The CDR3 bases are TGTGCCTGGAGGTGGGGCCCGAGCTCCTACGAGCAGTACTTC. It translates to CAWRWGPSSYEQYF. Drawing the rest from reference TRBV30 and TRBJ2-7, the complete variable domain is SQTIHQWPATLVQPVGSPLSLECTVEGTSNPNLYWYRQAAGRGLQLLFYSVGIGQISSEVPQNLSASRPQDRQFILSSKKLLLSDSGFYLCAWRWGPSSYEQYFGPGTRLTVT.

This sequence joins TRBV15 and TRBJ1-3, with D possibly matching TRBD1 (6 bases). The length of the CDR3 is 18 residues. Trimming took off 0 bases at V and 2 bases at J, with 17 bases between the two ends. CDR1 LNHNV and CDR2 YYDKDF come from the germline V gene (reference sequence). The CDR3 reads CATSRDPRGGIPGNTIYF. DNA of the CDR3: TGTGCCACCAGCAGAGATCCAAGGGGGGGCATTCCTGGAAACACCATATATTTT.

CDR3 sequence (DNA): TGTGCCAGCAGCGTAGCATGGGGGGATCATGCTGGAAACACCATATATTTT. Its translation: CASSVAWGDHAGNTIYF. V and J are TRBV9 and TRBJ1-3; possibly TRBD1 for D (5 bases). CDR1 is SGDLS, CDR2 YYNGEE, per germline. V lost 0 bases and J 2 bases, leaving 15 bases between the germline ends. The CDR3 has 17 residues. Filled out from reference TRBV9 and TRBJ1-3, the complete variable domain reads DSGVTQTPKHLITATGQRVTLRCSPRSGDLSVYWYQQSLDQGLQFLIQYYNGEERAKGNILERFSAQQFPDLHSELNLSSLELGDSALYFCASSVAWGDHAGNTIYFGEGSWLTVV.

This rearrangement joins TRBV11-3 to TRBJ2-1; 12 positions agree with TRBD2. The CDR3 spans 17 residues. Trimming took 8 bases from V and 2 from J; bases not matched to a gene: 10. Germline V lookup: CDR1 SGHNT, CDR2 YENEEA. Here the CDR3 reads CASAQGASGRAYNEQFF. As DNA, the CDR3 is TGTGCCAGCGCCCAAGGGGCTAGCGGGAGGGCCTACAATGAGCAGTTCTTC.

The chain couples TRBV6-2 or TRBV6-3 to TRBJ1-2; the match to TRBD1 covers 7 bases. Germline lookup yields CDR1 MNHEY and CDR2 SVGEGT. There are 13 residues in the CDR3. V shed 6 bases, J shed 8 bases, and the junction held 9 bases outside the gene matches. The DNA of the CDR3 is TGTGCCAGCAGCCGTGGACAGGCCTTCGGCTACACCTTC. This translates into CASSRGQAFGYTF.

The chain is built from TRBV12-5 and TRBJ2-1; the D gene is possibly TRBD2 (6 bases). V gave up 6 bases and J gave up 5 bases, with 8 bases separating them. The germline gives CDR1 LGHNT, CDR2 FRNRAP. CDR3 size: 12 residues. This CDR3 is CASGRGDNEQFF. In DNA form, the CDR3 reads TGTGCTAGTGGCCGCGGGGACAATGAGCAGTTCTTC.

V gene TRBV6-6 combines with J gene TRBJ1-2; maybe TRBD1 (5 bases). This CDR3 region has 15 residues. Germline CDR1 reads MNHNY; CDR2 reads SVGAGI (reference sequence). Trimming removed 0 bases at V and 6 bases at J, with 14 bases between. CDR3 in amino acids: CASSYSLGREHGYTF. CDR3 in DNA: TGTGCCAGCAGTTACTCGCTCGGCAGGGAACATGGCTACACCTTC.

This chain links TRBV7-3 with TRBJ1-1; D is possibly TRBD1 (5 bases). In germline, CDR1 is SGHTA, CDR2 FQGTGA. The CDR3 contains 14 residues. V lost 8 bases to trimming and J lost 5 bases, with 18 bases between them. CDR3 nucleotides: TGTGCCAGCTCCGGCGGGGCTAGTGGGACTGAAGCTTTCTTT. This translates into CASSGGASGTEAFF.

The chain carries TRBV7-8 and TRBJ1-1; 7 bases map to TRBD1. Germline lookup yields CDR1 SGHVS and CDR2 FQNEAQ. J lost 4 bases, V lost 4 bases, and 9 bases had no gene match. The CDR3 extends over 15 amino acids. CDR3 bases: TGTGCCAGCAGCTCAATGACAGGGTTGTCCACTGAAGCTTTCTTT. It yields the protein CASSSMTGLSTEAFF.

The J gene is TRBJ2-2, the V gene TRBV7-6; D is possibly TRBD1 (5 bases). This CDR3 has 13 residues. Trimming shortened V by 4 bases and J by 6 bases, and 9 bases separated the two germline ends. The germline V gene encodes CDR1 SGHVS and CDR2 FNYEAQ. This chain's CDR3 is CASSSQGPGELFF. The CDR3 region has the DNA TGTGCCAGCAGCTCGCAGGGCCCCGGGGAGCTGTTTTTT.

The chain couples TRBV7-2 to TRBJ2-7; 8 bases align to TRBD1. The CDR3 contains 14 residues. Germline CDR1 is SGHTA and CDR2 is FQGNSA. The junction had 8 bases not matched to a gene; V was cut back by 6 bases and J by 4 bases. The CDR3 nucleotides are TGTGCCAGCAGTACAAACAGGGGGAGGTACGAGCAGTACTTC. Its translation: CASSTNRGRYEQYF.

This chain joins TRBV19 and TRBJ1-2; D may be TRBD1 (5 bases). The CDR3 runs 12 residues. V lost 6 bases to trimming and J lost 6 bases, with 11 bases between them. Germline CDR1 and CDR2: LNHDA and SQIVND (reference sequence). The CDR3 sequence: CASRAQANGYTF. For the CDR3, the DNA is TGTGCCAGTAGGGCACAGGCGAATGGCTACACCTTC.

This rearrangement joins TRBV7-3 to TRBJ2-1; 8 bases agree with TRBD2. Trimming at V came to 3 bases and at J to 6 bases, leaving 7 bases not matched to a gene. The germline gives CDR1 SGHTA, CDR2 FQGTGA. The CDR3 length is 15 residues. CDR3 nucleotides: TGTGCCAGCAGCTTGGGTCTGGCGGGGGGCAATGAGCAGTTCTTC. Amino acids: CASSLGLAGGNEQFF.

The V and J genes are TRBV6-2 or TRBV6-3 and TRBJ1-1; 8 nucleotides match TRBD1. V lost 5 bases, J lost 5 bases, and 16 bases stayed unmatched. This CDR3 spans 17 amino acids. Looked up from germline, CDR1 is MNHEY and CDR2 is SVGEGT. This CDR3 is CASSRDTGGSRRTEAFF. The CDR3 bases are TGTGCCAGCAGTCGGGACACAGGGGGTTCCCGGCGTACTGAAGCTTTCTTT.

This chain joins TRBV7-2 and TRBJ1-2; D not certain. Trimming removed 2 bases at V and 10 bases at J, with 17 bases between. The CDR3 contains 14 residues. Germline CDR1 is SGHTA and CDR2 is FQGNSA. Here the CDR3 DNA reads TGTGCCAGCAGCTTATACGGGAGGCAGGCGGACTACACCTTC. It specifies CASSLYGRQADYTF.

The chain recombines TRBV6-1 with TRBJ2-7; D uncertain. The germline V and J ends were trimmed by 3 bases and 6 bases, with 12 bases remaining between them. This CDR3 comprises 13 residues. Germline V lookup: CDR1 MNHNS, CDR2 SASEGT. CDR3 bases: TGTGCCAGCAGTGATAACTCCCTGAGCGAGCAGTACTTC. Translating gives CASSDNSLSEQYF.

V and J are TRBV19 and TRBJ1-2, with 7 bases aligning to TRBD1. The CDR3 consists of 15 residues. Trimming cost V 4 bases and J 5 bases; bases outside gene matches: 10. Per germline, CDR1 LNHDA and CDR2 SQIVND (reference sequence). CDR3 sequence reads: CASSTLFRQGYGYTF. The CDR3 DNA is TGTGCCAGTAGTACCCTCTTCCGACAGGGTTATGGCTACACCTTC.

This chain links TRBV12-3 or TRBV12-4 with TRBJ1-1; D call uncertain. The CDR3 has 13 residues. The V end was cut by 3 bases, the J end by 3 bases, with 8 bases between. The CDR3 nucleotides are TGTGCCAGCAGTTTGTCGGGGTACACTGAAGCTTTCTTT. This encodes CASSLSGYTEAFF.

V and J are TRBV12-3 or TRBV12-4 and TRBJ2-7; D not resolved. With 5 bases removed from V and 2 bases from J, the gap between germline ends came to 10 bases. The CDR3 loop spans 13 amino acids. CDR3 protein: CASSPSLTYEQYF. The CDR3 DNA sequence: TGTGCCAGCAGTCCGAGCCTTACCTACGAGCAGTACTTC.

This clone was picked up one time. This chain's CDR3 is CATSTTSGLSGTVGEQFF. DNA for the CDR3: TGTGCCACCAGCACGACTTCCGGACTTAGCGGGACTGTCGGTGAGCAGTTCTTC. The chain has TRBV15 and TRBJ2-1, with 8 bases that match TRBD2. CDR1 is LNHNV and CDR2 is YYDKDF in the germline V gene (reference sequence). The trim removed 4 bases at V and 9 bases at J, leaving 20 bases unmatched. This CDR3 spans 18 amino acids.

Note on this clone: The junction shows a germline mismatch at one end, possibly a read error. The chain carries TRBV30 and TRBJ1-1; tentatively, D is TRBD1 (6 bases). From germline, CDR1 is GTSNPN and CDR2 SVGIG (reference sequence). The CDR3 covers 11 residues. The DNA for the CDR3 is TGTGCCTGGGTCAGGGGAGGGAGGTTACGCTTT. Translation gives CAWVRGGRLRF.

This rearrangement joins TRBV9 to TRBJ2-1; TRBD1 agrees at 8 bases. Germline V gives CDR1 SGDLS, CDR2 YYNGEE. The CDR3 has 15 residues. V lost 0 bases, J lost 6 bases, and 5 bases stayed unmatched. CDR3 DNA sequence: TGTGCCAGCAGCGTAGCTGGACAGGGTAGCAATGAGCAGTTCTTC. Its protein is CASSVAGQGSNEQFF. The complete variable domain, with remaining parts taken from reference TRBV9 and TRBJ2-1, reads DSGVTQTPKHLITATGQRVTLRCSPRSGDLSVYWYQQSLDQGLQFLIQYYNGEERAKGNILERFSAQQFPDLHSELNLSSLELGDSALYFCASSVAGQGSNEQFFGPGTRLTVL.

V and J are TRBV30 and TRBJ1-4; no definite D call. Germline V gene sequence: CDR1 GTSNPN, CDR2 SVGIG (reference sequence). The length of the CDR3 is 15 residues. Trimming removed 0 bases at V and 5 bases at J, with 13 bases between. CDR3 sequence (DNA): TGTGCCTGGAGTGTACCTGTGGCACTAAATGAAAAACTGTTTTTT. It is translated as CAWSVPVALNEKLFF.

V usage is TRBV6-5 and J usage is TRBJ1-6; D is perhaps TRBD1 (5 bases). V shed 0 bases and J shed 16 bases, with 7 bases lying between them. Germline CDR1 MNHEY, CDR2 SVGAGI. The CDR3 runs 11 residues. The CDR3 sequence is CASSYSGQLHF. In DNA, the CDR3 is TGTGCCAGCAGTTACTCAGGACAACTCCACTTT.